One and the same sample provided the 23 T cell receptor beta chains below, sequenced in a study of cytomegalovirus exposure and HLA in healthy donors. Amplification used 60 Vbeta primers and 13 Jbeta primers. The repertoire was sequenced with immunoSEQ multiplex PCR; TCRdb's copy has only in-frame clones and lacks some. The sample shows around 98,000 clones, more than 75% of them seen only once. Material: PBMCs. The receptors were gathered from a human donor in good health.

This clone was observed a handful of times. The chain combines TRBV7-9 with TRBJ2-1, with 7 positions matching TRBD2. The CDR3 has 14 residues. Per the germline V gene, CDR1 is SEHNR and CDR2 is FQNEAQ (reference sequence). J lost 3 bases, V lost 7 bases, and 6 bases had no gene match. The CDR3 sequence: CASTSGTNYNEQFF. CDR3 sequence (DNA): TGTGCCAGCACGAGCGGGACTAACTACAATGAGCAGTTCTTC.

The chain has TRBV15 and TRBJ1-1, with a tentative D call TRBD1 (5 bases). Trimming shortened V by 8 bases and J by 4 bases, and 14 bases separated the two germline ends. The CDR3 consists of 13 residues. Germline V CDR1 and CDR2: LNHNV, YYDKDF (reference sequence). Here the CDR3 DNA reads TGTGCCACCGCTGGGGCCGGGGGCACTGAAGCTTTCTTT. Its translation is CATAGAGGTEAFF.

The rearrangement uses TRBV2 and TRBJ1-1, with a tentative D call TRBD1 (5 bases). The germline V and J ends were trimmed by 4 bases and 1 base, with 10 bases remaining between them. The germline gives CDR1 SNHLY, CDR2 FYNNEI. This CDR3 contains 14 residues. The CDR3 bases are TGTGCCAGCAGTGCAGGGTTAGGGAACACTGAAGCTTTCTTT. It codes for CASSAGLGNTEAFF.

This clone was found once. V is TRBV4-1 and J is TRBJ2-5; 7 nucleotides match TRBD2. Trimming cost V 1 base and J 8 bases; bases outside gene matches: 4. Germline-derived CDR1 and CDR2 are MGHRA and YSYEKL. This CDR3 has 13 residues. Here the CDR3 reads CASSQGSGETQYF. The CDR3 DNA sequence: TGCGCCAGCAGCCAAGGAAGCGGGGAAACCCAGTACTTC.

The rearrangement uses TRBV4-3 and TRBJ2-3, with a tentative D call TRBD2 (6 bases). V dropped 5 bases and J dropped 2 bases, with 11 bases sitting between them. The CDR3 contains 14 residues. From germline, CDR1 is LGHNA and CDR2 YSLEER. The CDR3 is CASSFRDFTDTQYF. DNA of the CDR3: TGCGCCAGCAGCTTTCGGGACTTCACAGATACGCAGTATTTT.

This sequence joins TRBV7-2 and TRBJ1-1; D is uncertain. V lost 1 base and J 2 bases, leaving 5 bases between the germline ends. CDR3 size: 13 residues. From germline, CDR1 is SGHTA and CDR2 FQGNSA. In nucleotides, the CDR3 is TGTGCCAGCAGCTTAGGCAGAAACACTGAAGCTTTCTTT. Its protein product is CASSLGRNTEAFF.

The chain combines TRBV10-3 with TRBJ2-3, with 9 bases fitting TRBD2. The J segment lost 6 bases and the V segment lost 11 bases, leaving 9 bases of the junction unmatched. Germline CDR1 is ENHRY and CDR2 is SYGVKD. This CDR3 is 13 amino acids long. The CDR3 reads CAPLREGFDTQYF. In DNA form, the CDR3 reads TGTGCCCCTCTGCGGGAGGGGTTTGATACGCAGTATTTT.

J is TRBJ2-7 and V is TRBV6-5; TRBD1 matches 8 bases. The CDR3 runs to 14 residues. V lost 6 bases and J lost 4; bases outside the gene matches: 8. In germline, CDR1 is MNHEY, CDR2 SVGAGI. The DNA of the CDR3 is TGTGCCAGCAGAGGCGGGACAGGTTATTACGAGCAGTACTTC. It encodes CASRGGTGYYEQYF.

In its sample, this clone was seen a few times. CDR3: CASSGTGGYGYTF. CDR3 coding DNA: TGTGCCAGCAGTGGGACAGGGGGTTATGGCTACACCTTC. This chain connects TRBV6-5 to TRBJ1-2; 11 bases agree with TRBD1. Germline CDR1 is MNHEY and CDR2 is SVGAGI. This CDR3 spans 13 amino acids. With V trimmed by 5 bases and J by 5 bases, 1 base remained unmatched.

The table lists this clone with a few counts. The chain combines TRBV4-1 with TRBJ1-1, with unresolved D. Trimming left V 2 bases short and J 5 bases short, with 9 bases between. The CDR3 covers 13 residues. CDR1 is MGHRA, CDR2 YSYEKL, per germline. The CDR3 here is CASSQQPRTEAFF. The DNA of the CDR3 is TGCGCCAGCAGCCAACAACCCAGGACTGAAGCTTTCTTT.

The V gene is TRBV11-2, the J gene TRBJ1-3; 7 positions match TRBD1. Germline trimming cut 1 base from V and 0 bases from J; bases unmatched to any gene: 9. CDR1 and CDR2 (germline): SGHAT, FQNNGV. This CDR3 contains 18 residues. The CDR3 region has the DNA TGTGCCAGCAGCTTAGCCGGGACAGCTGGTACCTCTGGAAACACCATATATTTT. It specifies CASSLAGTAGTSGNTIYF.

This clone was picked up a small number of times. V and J are TRBV7-2 and TRBJ2-3; 10 bases are shared with TRBD2. CDR1 is SGHTA and CDR2 is FQGNSA in the germline V gene. Trimming cost V 3 bases and J 5 bases; bases outside gene matches: 8. This CDR3 spans 16 amino acids. Written as DNA, the CDR3 is TGTGCCAGCAGCTTTAGCGGGAGGAGTAAGAGAGATACGCAGTATTTT. Its translation is CASSFSGRSKRDTQYF.

The chain employs TRBV19 and TRBJ2-6; D is undetermined. Germline V gene sequence: CDR1 LNHDA, CDR2 SQIVND (reference sequence). This CDR3 contains 14 residues. Trimming cost V 7 bases and J 0 bases, with 7 bases left between them. The CDR3 sequence is CASMAFSGANVLTF. CDR3 DNA: TGTGCCAGTATGGCCTTCTCTGGGGCCAACGTCCTGACTTTC. Filled out from reference TRBV19 and TRBJ2-6, the complete variable domain reads DGGITQSPKYLFRKEGQNVTLSCEQNLNHDAMYWYRQDPGQGLRLIYYSQIVNDFQKGDIAEGYSVSREKKESFPLTVTSAQKNPTAFYLCASMAFSGANVLTFGAGSRLTVL.

This clone was seen more than once but under ten times. This chain's CDR3 is CAWSVSRAGGPGEQYF. CDR3 nucleotides: TGTGCCTGGAGTGTATCGCGAGCGGGAGGGCCAGGCGAGCAGTACTTC. V and J are TRBV30 and TRBJ2-7; 10 positions agree with TRBD2. CDR1 is GTSNPN, CDR2 SVGIG, per germline (reference sequence). After removal of 0 bases from V and 6 bases from J, the junction contained 11 bases not matched to a gene. This CDR3 region has 16 residues. Complete variable domain (other parts from reference TRBV30 and TRBJ2-7): SQTIHQWPATLVQPVGSPLSLECTVEGTSNPNLYWYRQAAGRGLQLLFYSVGIGQISSEVPQNLSASRPQDRQFILSSKKLLLSDSGFYLCAWSVSRAGGPGEQYFGPGTRLTVT.

This chain links TRBV25-1 with TRBJ1-2; no firm D call. The V and J ends lost 1 base and 4 bases respectively, with 10 bases between them. CDR1 is MGHDK and CDR2 is SYGVNS in the germline V gene. CDR3 length equals 14 residues. CDR3 amino acids: CASSEFGVSYGYTF. CDR3 DNA sequence: TGTGCCAGCAGTGAATTCGGGGTGAGCTATGGCTACACCTTC.

This clone was found many times. This chain uses TRBV4-2 with TRBJ1-3; D may be TRBD1 (6 bases). The ends were cut back, 6 bases at V and 1 base at J, with 22 bases in the middle. The germline V gene encodes CDR1 LGHNA and CDR2 YNFKEQ. This CDR3 has 18 residues. CDR3 sequence (DNA): TGTGCCAGCAGAAACATCTTGAGGGGGTCTCGATCTGGAAACACCATATATTTT. It translates to CASRNILRGSRSGNTIYF.

Here the CDR3 reads CASSLEGAYSYEQYF. In nucleotides, the CDR3 is TGTGCCAGCAGCTTAGAAGGAGCCTATTCCTACGAGCAGTACTTC. V gene TRBV7-8 combines with J gene TRBJ2-5; D is unresolved. With the DNA end fitting TRBJ2-7 better, the J assignment may be wrong. The length of the CDR3 is 15 residues. Germline CDR1 is SGHVS and CDR2 is FQNEAQ.

DNA for the CDR3: TGTGCCAGCTCACCTTTGGGACAGGCTCTCTCTCCTGGGGCCAACGTCCTGACTTTC. As protein: CASSPLGQALSPGANVLTF. V usage is TRBV18 and J usage is TRBJ2-6; 8 bases map to TRBD1. The J segment lost 2 bases and the V segment lost 3 bases, leaving 12 bases of the junction unmatched. Germline values: CDR1 KGHSH, CDR2 LQKENI. There are 19 residues in the CDR3. Looking up the rest from reference TRBV18 and TRBJ2-6 gives the full variable domain: NAGVMQNPRHLVRRRGQEARLRCSPMKGHSHVYWYRQLPEEGLKFMVYLQKENIIDESGMPKERFSAEFPKEGPSILRIQQVVRGDSAAYFCASSPLGQALSPGANVLTFGAGSRLTVL.

This clone has just one count. CDR3 in amino acids: CASSQTGASGNTIYF. CDR3 nucleotide sequence: TGTGCCAGCAGCCAAACAGGGGCCTCTGGAAACACCATATATTTT. The V gene is TRBV14, the J gene TRBJ1-3; TRBD1 matches at 7 bases. Germline assignment: CDR1 SGHDN and CDR2 FVKESK. The CDR3 runs to 15 residues. V lost 2 bases and J lost 0; bases outside the gene matches: 1.

The chain recombines TRBV5-4 with TRBJ2-2; TRBD1 aligns across 11 bases. V lost 4 bases and J lost 0; bases outside the gene matches: 14. This CDR3 has 20 residues. Per germline, CDR1 SGHNT and CDR2 YYREEE (reference sequence). The CDR3 nucleotides read TGTGCCAGCAGCCGACACCCGGGACAGGGGGTTTTCCCGAACACCGGGGAGCTGTTTTTT. Its translation is CASSRHPGQGVFPNTGELFF. The variable domain in full, with the rest retrieved from reference TRBV5-4 and TRBJ2-2, is ETGVTQSPTHLIKTRGQQVTLRCSSQSGHNTVSWYQQALGQGPQFIFQYYREEENGRGNFPPRFSGLQFPNYSSELNVNALELDDSALYLCASSRHPGQGVFPNTGELFFGEGSRLTVL.

V usage is TRBV5-6 and J usage is TRBJ2-3; 12 nucleotides align to TRBD2. V lost 4 bases to trimming and J lost 4 bases; unmatched junction nucleotides: 7. CDR3 length: 16 residues. CDR1 SGHDT and CDR2 YYEEEE come from the germline V gene. Here the CDR3 DNA reads TGTGCCAGCAGCCCCACTAGCGGGGGGTACGCAGATACGCAGTATTTT. Amino acids: CASSPTSGGYADTQYF.

This chain connects TRBV6-1 to TRBJ1-2; D remains ambiguous. The germline V and J ends were trimmed by 4 bases and 7 bases, with 10 bases remaining between them. This CDR3 is 12 amino acids long. Germline CDR1 is MNHNS and CDR2 is SASEGT. The chain's CDR3 is CASSARVLGYTF. DNA for the CDR3: TGTGCCAGCAGTGCTCGGGTTCTTGGCTACACCTTC.

In DNA form, the CDR3 reads TGTGCCAGTAGTATAGCGGCAGGGAAAGCTAACTATGGCTACACCTTC. Translated: CASSIAAGKANYGYTF. The chain employs TRBV19 and TRBJ1-2; weak D call: TRBD1 (5 bases). The V end was cut by 1 base, the J end by 0 bases, with 12 bases between. The germline V gene has CDR1 LNHDA and CDR2 SQIVND (reference sequence). The CDR3 loop spans 16 amino acids. Using reference TRBV19 and TRBJ1-2 for the parts outside the CDR3, the full variable domain is DGGITQSPKYLFRKEGQNVTLSCEQNLNHDAMYWYRQDPGQGLRLIYYSQIVNDFQKGDIAEGYSVSREKKESFPLTVTSAQKNPTAFYLCASSIAAGKANYGYTFGSGTRLTVV.